The 26 T cell receptor beta chains presented below share a single source sample, sequenced in a study of glioma-infiltrating T cells after dendritic cell vaccination. Generated by immunoSEQ multiplex PCR, the TCRdb table keeps only in-frame clones and is missing some. The table includes about 82,000 clones, 70% to 90% detected once. The sequencing here drew on blood, taken before dendritic cell vaccination. These TCRs come from a human donor with glioblastoma.

This chain uses TRBV27 with TRBJ1-1; the D gene is possibly TRBD1 (6 bases). The germline V gene has CDR1 MNHEY and CDR2 SMNVEV (reference sequence). The CDR3 loop spans 14 amino acids. V shed 6 bases and J shed 6 bases, with 17 bases lying between them. Here the CDR3 DNA reads TGTGCCAGCAGCCCGACAGGCCGAAGGTCTGAAGCTTTCTTT. Translation: CASSPTGRRSEAFF.

The chain joins TRBV5-4 to TRBJ2-7; TRBD2 might be the D (6 bases). The length of the CDR3 is 14 residues. CDR1 is SGHNT and CDR2 is YYREEE in the germline V gene (reference sequence). The germline V and J ends were trimmed by 1 base and 7 bases, with 15 bases remaining between them. The CDR3 region is CASSLTGVPMEQYF. The DNA of the CDR3 is TGTGCCAGCAGCTTGACGGGAGTCCCCATGGAGCAGTACTTC.

The V call is TRBV4-1, the J call TRBJ1-2; D is unclear. The CDR3 length is 15 residues. The V and J ends lost 0 bases and 7 bases respectively, with 15 bases between them. Germline CDR1 MGHRA, CDR2 YSYEKL. CDR3 amino acids: CASSQDQRIPSGYTF. In DNA, the CDR3 is TGCGCCAGCAGCCAAGATCAGCGGATCCCTAGTGGCTACACCTTC.

J is TRBJ2-7 and V is TRBV19; 8 nucleotides agree with TRBD1. This CDR3 contains 14 residues. V dropped 4 bases and J dropped 0; count of bases not matched to a gene: 2. Per germline, CDR1 LNHDA and CDR2 SQIVND (reference sequence). CDR3 coding DNA: TGTGCCAGTAGTACGGACAGGGCCTCCTACGAGCAGTACTTC. This encodes CASSTDRASYEQYF.

The DNA for the CDR3 is TGTGCCAGTAGGCGGACTAGCGGGAGGACCACCGGGGAGCTGTTTTTT. Translation: CASRRTSGRTTGELFF. The V gene is TRBV19, the J gene TRBJ2-2; TRBD2 matches 14 bases. The CDR3 extends over 16 amino acids. V was clipped by 6 bases and J by 4 bases; unmatched bases: 4. Germline-derived CDR1 and CDR2 are LNHDA and SQIVND (reference sequence). The variable domain in full, with the rest retrieved from reference TRBV19 and TRBJ2-2, is DGGITQSPKYLFRKEGQNVTLSCEQNLNHDAMYWYRQDPGQGLRLIYYSQIVNDFQKGDIAEGYSVSREKKESFPLTVTSAQKNPTAFYLCASRRTSGRTTGELFFGEGSRLTVL.

The V and J genes are TRBV10-3 and TRBJ1-2; D perhaps matches TRBD1 (5 bases). In germline, CDR1 is ENHRY, CDR2 SYGVKD. Trimming pared 1 base from V and 7 bases from J, leaving 13 bases between. CDR3 length equals 14 residues. Written as DNA, the CDR3 is TGTGCCATCAGTGAGTTTCCCAGGGCTTCTGGCTACACCTTC. Protein sequence: CAISEFPRASGYTF.

The rearrangement joins TRBV7-8 to TRBJ2-7, with 8 bases identical to TRBD1. J lost 2 bases, V lost 5 bases, and 8 bases had no gene match. CDR3 length: 15 residues. Germline CDR1 is SGHVS and CDR2 is FQNEAQ. The CDR3 nucleotides are TGTGCCAGCAGCGCTTCCGGGACAGGTCCCTACGAGCAGTACTTC. Protein product: CASSASGTGPYEQYF. Filled out from reference TRBV7-8 and TRBJ2-7, the complete variable domain reads GAGVSQSPRYKVAKRGQDVALRCDPISGHVSLFWYQQALGQGPEFLTYFQNEAQLDKSGLPSDRFFAERPEGSVSTLKIQRTQQEDSAVYLCASSASGTGPYEQYFGPGTRLTVT.

This chain joins TRBV6-1 and TRBJ2-1; a possible D gene is TRBD1 (7 bases). V was clipped by 1 base and J by 8 bases, with 18 bases between them. This CDR3 is built from 16 residues. Germline values: CDR1 MNHNS, CDR2 SASEGT. In nucleotides, the CDR3 is TGTGCCAGCAGTGAAGGCTCAGGGGGAGGAATCTATGAGCAGTTCTTC. It translates to CASSEGSGGGIYEQFF.

This chain connects TRBV14 to TRBJ2-3, with a possible D match to TRBD2 (5 bases). CDR3 length: 16 residues. V was clipped by 0 bases and J by 6 bases, with 16 bases between them. The V gene's germline CDR1 is SGHDN and CDR2 FVKESK. CDR3 in amino acids: CASSQEGGLPRDTQYF. CDR3 nucleotide sequence: TGTGCCAGCAGCCAAGAAGGCGGGCTCCCCCGTGATACGCAGTATTTT. Complete variable domain (other parts from reference TRBV14 and TRBJ2-3): EAGVTQFPSHSVIEKGQTVTLRCDPISGHDNLYWYRRVMGKEIKFLLHFVKESKQDESGMPNNRFLAERTGGTYSTLKVQPAELEDSGVYFCASSQEGGLPRDTQYFGPGTRLTVL.

V gene TRBV5-1 combines with J gene TRBJ2-3, with 10 bases identical to TRBD2. The CDR3 has 14 residues. The germline CDR1 and CDR2 sequences are SGHRS and YFSETQ. With V trimmed by 4 bases and J by 3 bases, 2 bases remained unmatched. The CDR3 DNA sequence: TGCGCCAGCAGCCCTAGCGGGGGAACAGATACGCAGTATTTT. It is translated as CASSPSGGTDTQYF.

The chain has TRBV9 and TRBJ2-5; 10 positions agree with TRBD2. Germline trimming cut 3 bases from V and 1 base from J; bases unmatched to any gene: 3. Looked up from germline, CDR1 is SGDLS and CDR2 is YYNGEE. The CDR3 sequence is 15 residues long. The CDR3 protein is CASSEREGTQETQYF. The CDR3, as DNA: TGTGCCAGCAGCGAGCGGGAGGGTACCCAAGAGACCCAGTACTTC.

Only one count was recorded for this clone. The V call is TRBV6-1, the J call TRBJ2-5; TRBD2 aligns across 9 bases. The CDR3 is 16 residues long. Germline lookup yields CDR1 MNHNS and CDR2 SASEGT. V trimming: 1 base; J trimming: 1 base; junction bases outside the gene matches: 4. The CDR3 DNA reads TGTGCCAGCAGTGAAGTCCCGGGACTAGCCCAAGAGACCCAGTACTTC. This gives the protein CASSEVPGLAQETQYF.

This sequence joins TRBV29-1 and TRBJ1-2; D may be TRBD1 (6 bases). This CDR3 is built from 12 residues. Trimming took 3 bases from V and 4 from J, leaving 9 bases between them. Germline V gene data show CDR1 as SQVTM and CDR2 as ANQGSEA. The CDR3 protein is CSVDTGRYGYTF. CDR3 DNA sequence: TGCAGCGTTGATACAGGGCGCTATGGCTACACCTTC.

The chain carries TRBV6-1 and TRBJ1-4, with D possibly being TRBD1 (6 bases). The CDR3 spans 15 residues. Germline assignment: CDR1 MNHNS and CDR2 SASEGT. Trimming shortened V by 4 bases and J by 3 bases, and 12 bases separated the two germline ends. The CDR3 region has the DNA TGTGCCAGCAGTGGGGGACATTCCCCTAATGAAAAACTGTTTTTT. Translating it yields CASSGGHSPNEKLFF.

This rearrangement joins TRBV7-6 to TRBJ2-2; TRBD1 matches at 10 bases. This CDR3 has 15 amino acids. Germline CDR1 is SGHVS and CDR2 is FNYEAQ. The junction had 4 bases not matched to a gene; V was cut back by 5 bases and J by 4 bases. CDR3: CASSDDRGLTGELFF. CDR3 bases: TGTGCCAGCAGCGATGACAGGGGGCTCACCGGGGAGCTGTTTTTT.

In this sample, this clone turned up once. The V and J genes are TRBV5-1 and TRBJ2-1; TRBD1 might be the D (5 bases). Trimming cost V 0 bases and J 6 bases, with 7 bases left between them. The CDR3 runs to 13 residues. Per germline, CDR1 SGHRS and CDR2 YFSETQ. The CDR3: CASSLGDSNEQFF. As DNA, the CDR3 is TGCGCCAGCAGCTTGGGTGACAGCAATGAGCAGTTCTTC.

V usage is TRBV5-1 and J usage is TRBJ1-4; tentatively, D is TRBD1 (5 bases). Germline CDR1 SGHRS, CDR2 YFSETQ. This CDR3 contains 13 residues. V shed 4 bases and J shed 7 bases, with 11 bases lying between them. The CDR3 sequence: CASSRGDSEKLFF. In DNA, the CDR3 is TGCGCCAGCAGCCGGGGGGATTCTGAAAAACTGTTTTTT.

This chain links TRBV6-5 with TRBJ1-4; D ambiguous. The CDR3 runs 16 residues. Germline V CDR1 and CDR2: MNHEY, SVGAGI. V lost 2 bases, J lost 7 bases, and 17 bases lay in between. The CDR3 here is CASSYSGGVHSEKLFF. CDR3 nucleotide sequence: TGTGCCAGCAGTTACAGCGGCGGCGTGCATAGTGAAAAACTGTTTTTT.

The chain joins TRBV6-1 to TRBJ2-1, with TRBD1 matching over 9 bases. J gave up 5 bases and V 1 base, and 6 bases lay outside the gene matches. The germline gives CDR1 MNHNS, CDR2 SASEGT. CDR3 length: 16 residues. CDR3 loop: CASSEVRGQGHNEQFF. The CDR3 DNA reads as TGTGCCAGCAGTGAAGTTAGGGGACAGGGACACAATGAGCAGTTCTTC.

The chain employs TRBV13 and TRBJ2-1, with TRBD2 matching 9 bases. Germline CDR1 is PRHDT and CDR2 is FYEKMQ (reference sequence). V was clipped by 3 bases and J by 2 bases; unmatched bases: 5. This CDR3 is 16 amino acids long. The CDR3 DNA sequence: TGTGCCAGCAGCTTCTTCCGCGGGAGGGCCTACAATGAGCAGTTCTTC. Encoded protein: CASSFFRGRAYNEQFF. Together with reference TRBV13 and TRBJ2-1, the CDR3 gives the full variable domain: AAGVIQSPRHLIKEKRETATLKCYPIPRHDTVYWYQQGPGQDPQFLISFYEKMQSDKGSIPDRFSAQQFSDYHSELNMSSLELGDSALYFCASSFFRGRAYNEQFFGPGTRLTVL.

V and J are TRBV6-1 and TRBJ1-1; D is unresolved. The germline CDR1 and CDR2 sequences are MNHNS and SASEGT. V shed 6 bases and J shed 6 bases, with 11 bases lying between them. The CDR3 runs 12 residues. The DNA for the CDR3 is TGTGCCAGCAGCCTAGTGTGGGCTGAAGCTTTCTTT. Residues: CASSLVWAEAFF.

In nucleotides, the CDR3 is TGTGCCACGTCGTCCCAGGGGACCGGGGAGCTGTTTTTT. This codes for CATSSQGTGELFF. The rearrangement links TRBV10-3 to TRBJ2-2, with D perhaps matching TRBD1 (6 bases). The CDR3 sequence is 13 residues long. V was trimmed by 10 bases and J by 5 bases, leaving 14 bases between them. CDR1 and CDR2 from the germline V gene are ENHRY and SYGVKD.

The chain combines TRBV13 with TRBJ2-7, with a tentative D call TRBD1 (6 bases). Trimming left V 5 bases short and J 3 bases short, with 17 bases between. The CDR3 is 15 residues long. In germline, CDR1 is PRHDT, CDR2 FYEKMQ (reference sequence). The CDR3 loop reads CASSPTRDNDYEQYF. CDR3 sequence (DNA): TGTGCCAGCAGCCCGACCCGGGACAATGACTACGAGCAGTACTTC.

V is TRBV5-1 and J is TRBJ2-3; 11 bases are shared with TRBD2. The CDR3 has 19 residues. Germline CDR1 reads SGHRS; CDR2 reads YFSETQ. J gave up 1 base and V 0 bases, and 10 bases lay outside the gene matches. The CDR3 spells CASSLAALAGGRGTDTQYF. The CDR3 nucleotides are TGCGCCAGCAGCTTGGCCGCTCTAGCGGGGGGCCGGGGCACAGATACGCAGTATTTT.

The chain has TRBV7-8 and TRBJ1-2; D perhaps matches TRBD1 (6 bases). From germline, CDR1 is SGHVS and CDR2 FQNEAQ. V lost 7 bases, J lost 2 bases, and 14 bases lay in between. CDR3 length equals 14 residues. The CDR3: CASNLRGPNYGYTF. The CDR3 nucleotides read TGTGCCAGCAACCTCAGGGGTCCAAACTATGGCTACACCTTC.

The V gene is TRBV5-1, the J gene TRBJ2-1, with 11 bases aligning to TRBD1. With V trimmed by 4 bases and J by 8 bases, 5 bases remained unmatched. The germline CDR1 and CDR2 sequences are SGHRS and YFSETQ. This CDR3 has 14 residues. The CDR3 DNA follows: TGCGCCAGCAGCCCCCGGACAGGGGGCGATGAGCAGTTCTTC. Its translation: CASSPRTGGDEQFF.